These 31 T cell receptor beta chains were sequenced from one sample in a study of monozygotic twins with cystic fibrosis. Method: immunoSEQ multiplex PCR; TCRdb's copy keeps in-frame clones and lacks some. This sample yields about 36,000 clones, of which 75% to 95% are seen a single time; around 0.19% belongs to the top ten. Sequenced input: blood. These receptors were taken from a boy between 2 and 10 years old with cystic fibrosis.

The genes are TRBV27 and TRBJ1-1, with D hard to call. Germline V gene sequence: CDR1 MNHEY, CDR2 SMNVEV (reference sequence). Trimming took off 6 bases at V and 6 bases at J, with 14 bases between the two ends. The CDR3 has 13 residues. CDR3 amino acids: CASRTMVDPEAFF. As DNA, the CDR3 is TGTGCCAGCAGAACAATGGTAGATCCTGAAGCTTTCTTT.

The chain joins TRBV5-1 to TRBJ2-1; maybe TRBD2 (5 bases). This CDR3 spans 18 amino acids. The V end was cut by 1 base, the J end by 0 bases, with 17 bases between. CDR1 and CDR2 from the germline V gene are SGHRS and YFSETQ. The CDR3 DNA reads as TGCGCCAGCAGCTTGCGATCCAGCGGTACCTCCTCCTACAATGAGCAGTTCTTC. This codes for CASSLRSSGTSSYNEQFF.

V and J are TRBV19 and TRBJ1-5; no clear D gene. This CDR3 is 15 amino acids long. The V gene's germline CDR1 is LNHDA and CDR2 SQIVND (reference sequence). Trimming stripped 3 bases from V and 4 bases from J, with 13 bases between. This CDR3 reads CASSIGGLGNQPQHF. DNA of the CDR3: TGTGCCAGTAGTATTGGAGGGCTGGGGAATCAGCCCCAGCATTTT.

This chain joins TRBV10-2 and TRBJ1-1; 9 bases match TRBD1. The V gene's germline CDR1 is WSHSY and CDR2 SAAADI. With 2 bases clipped from V and 5 bases from J, the junction kept 9 bases outside the gene matches. The CDR3 runs 16 residues. CDR3 in amino acids: CASSEPPDRGGTEAFF. The CDR3 region has the DNA TGCGCCAGCAGTGAGCCCCCGGACAGGGGTGGAACTGAAGCTTTCTTT.

The rearrangement uses TRBV7-9 and TRBJ1-1, with D hard to call. The ends were cut back, 5 bases at V and 6 bases at J, with 16 bases in the middle. The CDR3 sequence is 14 residues long. Germline V gene data show CDR1 as SEHNR and CDR2 as FQNEAQ (reference sequence). For the CDR3, the DNA is TGTGCCAGCAGCCGGGTTAGGGAGGGTGCTGAAGCTTTCTTT. Its translation: CASSRVREGAEAFF. The whole variable domain, remainder taken from reference TRBV7-9 and TRBJ1-1, is DTGVSQNPRHKITKRGQNVTFRCDPISEHNRLYWYRQTLGQGPEFLTYFQNEAQLEKSRLLSDRFSAERPKGSFSTLEIQRTEQGDSAMYLCASSRVREGAEAFFGQGTRLTVV.

In DNA form, the CDR3 reads TGTGCCAGTAGTCCCGAGGTGTACTATGGCTACACCTTC. Its translation: CASSPEVYYGYTF. The rearrangement links TRBV19 to TRBJ1-2; D unclear. Per germline, CDR1 LNHDA and CDR2 SQIVND (reference sequence). The ends were cut back, 5 bases at V and 3 bases at J, with 10 bases in the middle. This CDR3 comprises 13 residues. The variable domain in full, with the rest retrieved from reference TRBV19 and TRBJ1-2, is DGGITQSPKYLFRKEGQNVTLSCEQNLNHDAMYWYRQDPGQGLRLIYYSQIVNDFQKGDIAEGYSVSREKKESFPLTVTSAQKNPTAFYLCASSPEVYYGYTFGSGTRLTVV.

V usage is TRBV7-9 and J usage is TRBJ1-1; no definite D call. This CDR3 contains 13 residues. Germline CDR1 reads SEHNR; CDR2 reads FQNEAQ (reference sequence). Trimming removed 1 base at V and 1 base at J, with 4 bases between. The CDR3 DNA follows: TGTGCCAGCAGCTTAGACGCGAACACTGAAGCTTTCTTT. Encoded protein: CASSLDANTEAFF.

The CDR3 sequence is CASSLGPTTGVYEQYF. CDR3 sequence (DNA): TGTGCCAGCAGCTTAGGTCCAACGACCGGGGTTTACGAGCAGTACTTC. The chain uses TRBV7-9 and TRBJ2-7; a weak D match, TRBD2 (5 bases). Germline V gene sequence: CDR1 SEHNR, CDR2 FQNEAQ (reference sequence). V was cut by 1 base and J by 4 bases, with 17 bases left in between. There are 16 residues in the CDR3.

The gene calls are TRBV10-2 and TRBJ2-2, with no clear D. The CDR3 spans 15 residues. Trimming cost V 7 bases and J 5 bases, with 17 bases left between them. CDR1 is WSHSY, CDR2 SAAADI, per germline. The CDR3 here is CASKVGKVTTGELFF. In DNA, the CDR3 is TGCGCCAGCAAAGTAGGGAAGGTGACGACCGGGGAGCTGTTTTTT.

The V call is TRBV29-1, the J call TRBJ2-5, with a weak D call TRBD2 (6 bases). The CDR3 length is 12 residues. Trimming took off 7 bases at V and 2 bases at J, with 11 bases between the two ends. The germline CDR1 and CDR2 sequences are SQVTM and ANQGSEA. CDR3 sequence reads: CSARGNQETQYF. The CDR3 DNA is TGCAGCGCTCGGGGGAATCAAGAGACCCAGTACTTC.

This chain joins TRBV9 and TRBJ2-3; D possibly corresponds to TRBD2 (5 bases). The CDR3 totals 15 residues. In germline, CDR1 is SGDLS, CDR2 YYNGEE. The ends were cut back, 0 bases at V and 0 bases at J, with 8 bases in the middle. The CDR3 spells CASSVASGSTDTQYF. CDR3 nucleotide sequence: TGTGCCAGCAGCGTAGCAAGCGGTAGCACAGATACGCAGTATTTT. The variable domain in full, with the rest retrieved from reference TRBV9 and TRBJ2-3, is DSGVTQTPKHLITATGQRVTLRCSPRSGDLSVYWYQQSLDQGLQFLIQYYNGEERAKGNILERFSAQQFPDLHSELNLSSLELGDSALYFCASSVASGSTDTQYFGPGTRLTVL.

This chain connects TRBV6-1 to TRBJ2-1; 13 bases match TRBD2. The junction had 2 bases not matched to a gene; V was cut back by 8 bases and J by 4 bases. Germline loops: CDR1 MNHNS, CDR2 SASEGT. There are 14 residues in the CDR3. CDR3 bases: TGTGCCAGCCAACTAGCGGGGGGGTACAATGAGCAGTTCTTC. Its translation: CASQLAGGYNEQFF.

This chain connects TRBV6-5 to TRBJ1-2; 10 bases map to TRBD1. Germline V gene sequence: CDR1 MNHEY, CDR2 SVGAGI. This CDR3 comprises 14 residues. V lost 7 bases to trimming and J lost 8 bases; unmatched junction nucleotides: 10. CDR3 residues: CASTTLGTGVGYTF. The CDR3 coding sequence is TGTGCCAGCACAACCCTTGGGACAGGGGTAGGCTACACCTTC.

This sequence joins TRBV5-6 and TRBJ2-7; TRBD2 might be the D (5 bases). The CDR3 has 13 amino acids. In germline, CDR1 is SGHDT, CDR2 YYEEEE. Trimming took 4 bases from V and 1 from J, leaving 9 bases between them. CDR3 protein: CASSPGFSYEQYF. In DNA, the CDR3 is TGTGCCAGCAGCCCGGGGTTTTCCTACGAGCAGTACTTC.

The rearrangement joins TRBV5-4 to TRBJ2-2; TRBD1 matches 9 bases. The germline V gene encodes CDR1 SGHNT and CDR2 YYREEE (reference sequence). Trimming cost V 1 base and J 3 bases; bases outside gene matches: 1. The CDR3 sequence is 15 residues long. CDR3 bases: TGTGCCAGCAGCTTGCGGGACAGGGACACCGGGGAGCTGTTTTTT. The encoded protein is CASSLRDRDTGELFF.

This chain uses TRBV11-2 with TRBJ1-2, with 7 bases fitting TRBD1. The CDR3 has 14 amino acids. CDR1 SGHAT and CDR2 FQNNGV come from the germline V gene. V shed 5 bases, J shed 4 bases, and the junction held 7 bases outside the gene matches. CDR3 sequence reads: CASSTWTGTYGYTF. CDR3 DNA: TGTGCCAGCAGCACATGGACAGGCACCTATGGCTACACCTTC.

The chain carries TRBV2 and TRBJ1-2; D unclear. Germline assignment: CDR1 SNHLY and CDR2 FYNNEI. V lost 2 bases and J lost 4, with 11 bases in between. This CDR3 region has 14 residues. The CDR3 spells CASSETGSPYGYTF. The CDR3 region has the DNA TGTGCCAGCAGTGAAACGGGGTCCCCCTATGGCTACACCTTC.

V and J are TRBV5-1 and TRBJ1-3; weak D call: TRBD1 (6 bases). The germline gives CDR1 SGHRS, CDR2 YFSETQ. V lost 5 bases and J 6 bases, leaving 12 bases between the germline ends. The CDR3 contains 13 residues. CDR3 sequence reads: CASRRQEQNTIYF. In DNA form, the CDR3 reads TGCGCCAGCAGAAGACAGGAACAAAACACCATATATTTT.

This chain uses TRBV4-2 with TRBJ1-1, with D possibly matching TRBD1 (6 bases). CDR1 and CDR2 (germline): LGHNA, YNFKEQ. The ends were cut back, 0 bases at V and 3 bases at J, with 8 bases in the middle. This CDR3 region has 14 residues. CDR3 sequence: CASSQDRGDTEAFF. As DNA, the CDR3 is TGTGCCAGCAGCCAAGACAGGGGAGACACTGAAGCTTTCTTT.

A single count supports this clone. The J gene is TRBJ2-5, the V gene TRBV7-9, with TRBD1 identical over 9 bases. The germline V gene encodes CDR1 SEHNR and CDR2 FQNEAQ (reference sequence). J gave up 4 bases and V 6 bases, and 6 bases lay outside the gene matches. CDR3 size: 14 residues. The CDR3 sequence: CASRHDRGGETQYF. The CDR3 DNA reads as TGTGCCAGCAGACACGACAGGGGGGGAGAGACCCAGTACTTC.

The chain uses TRBV7-2 and TRBJ2-4; D unclear. CDR3 length: 12 amino acids. Trimming removed 1 base at V and 6 bases at J, with 4 bases between. The germline gives CDR1 SGHTA, CDR2 FQGNSA. The CDR3 DNA is TGTGCCAGCAGCTTAGACGTAAACATTCAGTACTTC. Translation: CASSLDVNIQYF.

This clone was recorded once. This chain uses TRBV18 with TRBJ1-5, with D perhaps TRBD1 (6 bases). The germline V and J ends were trimmed by 3 bases and 7 bases, with 25 bases remaining between them. Germline assignment: CDR1 KGHSH and CDR2 LQKENI. This CDR3 spans 18 amino acids. The CDR3 sequence is CASSPGLSGGIFTQPQHF. CDR3 DNA: TGTGCCAGCTCACCGGGGTTGAGCGGGGGCATTTTCACGCAGCCCCAGCATTTT.

The V gene is TRBV6-5, the J gene TRBJ1-4; D gene uncertain. The germline V gene has CDR1 MNHEY and CDR2 SVGAGI. This CDR3 spans 13 amino acids. The V end was cut by 2 bases, the J end by 3 bases, with 4 bases between. The CDR3 DNA is TGTGCCAGCAGTTACAGATCTAATGAAAAACTGTTTTTT. The encoded protein is CASSYRSNEKLFF.

This rearrangement joins TRBV12-5 to TRBJ2-2; tentative D call: TRBD1 (6 bases). The CDR3 extends over 19 amino acids. Germline V gene sequence: CDR1 LGHNT, CDR2 FRNRAP. V was cut by 1 base and J by 4 bases, with 22 bases left in between. In nucleotides, the CDR3 is TGTGCTAGTGGTTTGGCCCCCAGGGGCCTCCTTAAAACCACCGGGGAGCTGTTTTTT. Encoded protein: CASGLAPRGLLKTTGELFF.

The chain carries TRBV7-9 and TRBJ1-6, with TRBD1 matching 9 bases. The CDR3 loop spans 15 amino acids. The V gene end was trimmed by 5 bases and the J gene end by 9 bases; junction bases not matched to a gene: 8. CDR1 and CDR2 from the germline V gene are SEHNR and FQNEAQ (reference sequence). The CDR3 sequence is CASSQQGQGGSPLHF. The DNA of the CDR3 is TGTGCCAGCAGCCAACAGGGACAGGGTGGTTCACCCCTCCACTTT.

V gene TRBV4-2 combines with J gene TRBJ1-5; no clear D. Germline values: CDR1 LGHNA, CDR2 YNFKEQ. CDR3 length equals 13 residues. Trimming stripped 0 bases from V and 5 bases from J, with 5 bases between. This CDR3 is CASSQDWHQPQHF. CDR3 in DNA: TGTGCCAGCAGCCAAGATTGGCATCAGCCCCAGCATTTT.

V is TRBV10-2 and J is TRBJ2-3, with 11 bases lining up with TRBD1. Germline CDR1 and CDR2: WSHSY and SAAADI. V lost 1 base to trimming and J lost 5 bases; unmatched junction nucleotides: 2. CDR3 size: 15 residues. The CDR3 loop reads CASSEWTGGRDTQYF. The CDR3 DNA follows: TGCGCCAGCAGTGAGTGGACAGGGGGCAGAGATACGCAGTATTTT.

V gene TRBV7-8 combines with J gene TRBJ1-4, with D hard to call. The CDR3 is 18 residues long. Trimming shortened V by 1 base and J by 5 bases, and 20 bases separated the two germline ends. The V gene's germline CDR1 is SGHVS and CDR2 FQNEAQ. The DNA of the CDR3 is TGTGCCAGCAGCTTAGGGGCAGGCCCCCTTGTTTTGAATGAAAAACTGTTTTTT. Translating it yields CASSLGAGPLVLNEKLFF.

The chain carries TRBV2 and TRBJ1-1; 9 bases agree with TRBD1. Per germline, CDR1 SNHLY and CDR2 FYNNEI. This CDR3 spans 14 amino acids. V dropped 11 bases and J dropped 4; count of bases not matched to a gene: 11. For the CDR3, the DNA is TGTGCCGGACTACAGGGGGCCCTGAGCACTGAAGCTTTCTTT. Its protein is CAGLQGALSTEAFF.

The gene calls are TRBV7-8 and TRBJ1-5; unclear D gene. Germline V gene data show CDR1 as SGHVS and CDR2 as FQNEAQ. V was cut by 0 bases and J by 4 bases, with 10 bases left in between. The CDR3 sequence is 15 residues long. CDR3 residues: CASSLADGNNQPQHF. CDR3 DNA sequence: TGTGCCAGCAGCTTAGCGGACGGAAATAATCAGCCCCAGCATTTT.

The V gene is TRBV5-6, the J gene TRBJ2-3; tentatively, D is TRBD1 (6 bases). V was clipped by 4 bases and J by 1 base, with 7 bases between them. This CDR3 comprises 13 residues. CDR1 and CDR2 from the germline V gene are SGHDT and YYEEEE. Here the CDR3 reads CASSPGGTDTQYF. DNA for the CDR3: TGTGCCAGCAGCCCAGGGGGCACAGATACGCAGTATTTT. Drawing the rest from reference TRBV5-6 and TRBJ2-3, the complete variable domain is DAGVTQSPTHLIKTRGQQVTLRCSPKSGHDTVSWYQQALGQGPQFIFQYYEEEERQRGNFPDRFSGHQFPNYSSELNVNALLLGDSALYLCASSPGGTDTQYFGPGTRLTVL.